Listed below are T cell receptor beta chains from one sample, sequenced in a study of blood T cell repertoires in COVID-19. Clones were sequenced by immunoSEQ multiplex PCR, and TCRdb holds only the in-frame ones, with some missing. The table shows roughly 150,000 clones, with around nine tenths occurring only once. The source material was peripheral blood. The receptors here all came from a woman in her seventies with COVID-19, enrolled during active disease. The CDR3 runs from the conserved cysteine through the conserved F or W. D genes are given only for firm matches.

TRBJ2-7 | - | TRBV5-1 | CASSPGGLTARYEQYF
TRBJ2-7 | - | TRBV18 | CASSPRRDGSSYEQYF
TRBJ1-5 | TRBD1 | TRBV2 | CASSGQGTNQPQHF
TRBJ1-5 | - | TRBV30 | CAWGRGGGNQPQHF
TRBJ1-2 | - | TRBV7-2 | CASSLESGLRQGYTF
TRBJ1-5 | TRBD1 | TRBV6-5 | CASSSGQASNQPQHF
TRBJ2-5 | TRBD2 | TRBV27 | CASSSASGGRQETQYF
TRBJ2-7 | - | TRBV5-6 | CASSLHPGVYEQYF
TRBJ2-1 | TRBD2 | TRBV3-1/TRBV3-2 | CASSLAGGRNEQFF
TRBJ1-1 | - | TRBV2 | CASRQQENTEAFF
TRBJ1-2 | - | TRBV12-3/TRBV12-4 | CASSYGKPLGYTF